This paragraph reports one TCR beta chain. In this sample, this clonotype turned up many times. What antigen it recognizes has not been identified. No much larger clone is present one base from it, and per-base qualities are unavailable. This specimen belongs to a study of regulatory T cells in long-lasting Graves disease (dated by TCRdb to 2020 to 2022). About the study as a whole: Newly diagnosed Graves' disease patients had taken antithyroid drugs for less than 3 months. A total of about 33 samples underwent TCR sequencing, from about 13 patients with persistent Graves' disease and 20 or so patients with newly diagnosed Graves' disease. Persistent Graves' disease patients were compared with newly diagnosed Graves' disease patients by peripheral blood TCR sequencing and RNA sequencing. The study was conducted in China and was registered as a clinical trial.

Libraries were built with multiplex PCR. TCRdb shows the sequencer as Illumina HiSeq 4000. CDR3 regions were amplified by Arm-PCR with iRepertoire HTBI primers to construct TCR beta libraries. PCR products were gel purified before sequencing. The paper's data handling went like this. A total of roughly 67 TRBV and approximately 15 TRBJ segments were identified across samples and were used for gene usage analysis of CDR3 amino acid clonotypes. Filtered high-quality paired reads were merged into contigs using COPE and FqMerger. BLAST was used to align contigs to IMGT TRBV, TRBD and TRBJ reference genes, and CDR3 was defined according to IMGT. Any clonotype with a frequency above 0.1% was counted as a highly expanded clone. Shannon entropy served as the measure of repertoire diversity, while the Gini coefficient captured V-J evenness. Clonotypes shared by more than one individual were considered public. TCRdb reran the public reads through fastp at Q25 and MiXCR, keeping productive beta chains. Rows matching on CDR3 protein sequence are summarized as one entry with the most common DNA and genes. These V and J calls rely on TCRdb rather than the paper's analysis. In this sample the table shows roughly 350,000 distinct CDR3 sequences, 15% to 20% of which occur a single time. Around 21% of the sample belongs to the ten largest clones.

Interpreted using the paper, the time point label stands for: newly diagnosed GD, antithyroid drugs for less than 3 months. For both TCR sequencing and RNA sequencing, RNA was extracted from PBMCs in TRIzol. The diagnosis of Graves' disease followed American Thyroid Association guidelines. Patients for the study were recruited at an endocrinology department in Xi'an, China. From each patient, approximately 9.9 milliliters of peripheral blood was collected into an EDTA anticoagulant tube. Ficoll Paque Plus density gradient separation was used to isolate PBMCs, and no further T cell sorting was done. RNA quality was checked with an Agilent 2100 Bioanalyzer and agarose gel, and concentration with a NanoDrop 2000. Overall study results and their limits: As a limitation, the authors acknowledged that the small sample size may reduce accuracy. Persistent Graves' disease patients showed lower TCR Shannon entropy and fewer highly expanded clones than newly diagnosed patients, suggesting clonal expansion. TRBV28, TRBJ1-2 and TRBJ2-5 were preferentially used in persistent disease, while TRBV20-1 and TRBJ2-1 were favored in newly diagnosed disease. Peripheral blood alone was examined, since thyroid tissue, which constituted the primary lesion, could not be accessed. Sequencing and analysis were restricted to the TCR beta chain. More public clonotypes were shared among persistent patients (about 2,800) than among newly diagnosed patients (more than 900).

Reading from cysteine to phenylalanine, the CDR3 counts 15 amino acids. Just the 45-base CDR3 DNA is kept, in frame starting at base 1. As encoded in the germline V gene (reference sequence), CDR1 is GTSNPN while CDR2 is SVGIG. V loses 7 bases at its end and J loses 0 bases; junction bases beyond the gene matches: 6. A further study also used this sample, focusing on T cells in Graves' hyperthyroidism and ophthalmopathy. As described in the second report: A patient counted as having stable Graves' hyperthyroidism if no progression to ophthalmopathy occurred over 18 months of follow-up. The hyperthyroidism patients were between 18 and 65 years old and newly diagnosed, with a disease duration of less than 2 months. Exclusion was applied to patients with uncontrolled infections, other autoimmune diseases, pregnancy or lactation. Diagnoses relied on clinical symptoms, serum thyroxine and TRAb, thyroid ultrasound and orbital computed tomography. A first-round RT-PCR of the TCR CDR3 used the HTBI primer set with the Qiagen OneStep RT-PCR kit. Blood samples also contained most of the expanded thyroid clonotypes (frequency above 0.001), which suggests that blood repertoires may reflect thyroid immune responses. Ophthalmopathy was separated from stable hyperthyroidism by a 13 V-J signature model, with just over 85% sensitivity and just over 81% specificity obtained in cross-validation and 80%/75% obtained in testing. In validation, the model predicted progression to ophthalmopathy a median of about 6.5 months before onset, with approximately 70% sensitivity and more than 72% specificity. A discovery cohort of about a hundred patients, roughly 43 with Graves' ophthalmopathy and 55 to 60 with stable Graves' hyperthyroidism, was used to find distinguishing TCR V-J signatures. Whether ophthalmopathy could be predicted prospectively was tested in an independent validation cohort made up of about 18 hyperthyroidism patients plus 17 patients who later progressed to ophthalmopathy. For training and testing, the 100 patients in the discovery cohort were randomly divided in a 7:3 ratio. In addition, the study compared T-cell repertoires in thyroid tissue and in blood from roughly six Graves' hyperthyroidism patients. After blood sampling, hyperthyroidism patients were treated with methimazole at a starting dose of 30 mg daily, and ophthalmopathy patients were treated with high-dose intravenous methylprednisolone. Libraries were constructed in a second round of multiplex PCR, after which size selection and purification were performed. Sequencing of the libraries was done on an Illumina HiSeq2000 using paired-end 100 bp reads. Raw data were processed with SOAPnuke, discarding reads with adapters, uncalled bases, mean Phred below 15, or no exact constant-primer or identifier match. High-quality paired reads were merged with COPE v1.2.5, and unique nucleotide sequences were defined as clonotypes. MiTCR v1.1 was used to align the clonotypes against IMGT TRBV, TRBD and TRBJ reference segments. Analysis was restricted to V-J combinations with a frequency above 0.0001, which covered approximately 99% of repertoires. A TCS score was defined as the ratio of F50 (clonal expansion) to E x V (chaos), with BLOSUM62-based TCRdist applied between CDR3 peptides within each V-J. Welch's t-statistics and random forest reduced 500 to 650 V-J features to under 15, which were used in a naive Bayes classifier (R e1071). No statistical method was used to fix the sample size in advance, and group allocation was not hidden from the investigators. According to the paper, TCR Vbeta CDR3 sequencing was carried out on roughly 130 peripheral blood samples, which came from under 50 ophthalmopathy, under 80 hyperthyroidism and roughly 17 progressor patients.

The chain links TRBV30 with TRBJ1-6, and TRBD1 matches 7 of the central bases. The sample consisted of peripheral blood mononuclear cells (PBMCs), taken at new diagnosis, from a patient treated with antithyroid drugs. The TCR sequence derives from a woman under 30 with Graves disease. Donor details come from another sample of the same person, matched by shared clones. CDR3 reads: CAFTGESSYNSPLHF. The DNA is TGTGCCTTTACAGGGGAGAGCTCCTATAATTCACCCCTCCACTTT. This CDR3, with the reference TRBV30 and TRBJ1-6 proteins standing in past its ends, gives the full variable domain SQTIHQWPATLVQPVGSPLSLECTVEGTSNPNLYWYRQAAGRGLQLLFYSVGIGQISSEVPQNLSASRPQDRQFILSSKKLLLSDSGFYLCAFTGESSYNSPLHFGNGTRLTVT.